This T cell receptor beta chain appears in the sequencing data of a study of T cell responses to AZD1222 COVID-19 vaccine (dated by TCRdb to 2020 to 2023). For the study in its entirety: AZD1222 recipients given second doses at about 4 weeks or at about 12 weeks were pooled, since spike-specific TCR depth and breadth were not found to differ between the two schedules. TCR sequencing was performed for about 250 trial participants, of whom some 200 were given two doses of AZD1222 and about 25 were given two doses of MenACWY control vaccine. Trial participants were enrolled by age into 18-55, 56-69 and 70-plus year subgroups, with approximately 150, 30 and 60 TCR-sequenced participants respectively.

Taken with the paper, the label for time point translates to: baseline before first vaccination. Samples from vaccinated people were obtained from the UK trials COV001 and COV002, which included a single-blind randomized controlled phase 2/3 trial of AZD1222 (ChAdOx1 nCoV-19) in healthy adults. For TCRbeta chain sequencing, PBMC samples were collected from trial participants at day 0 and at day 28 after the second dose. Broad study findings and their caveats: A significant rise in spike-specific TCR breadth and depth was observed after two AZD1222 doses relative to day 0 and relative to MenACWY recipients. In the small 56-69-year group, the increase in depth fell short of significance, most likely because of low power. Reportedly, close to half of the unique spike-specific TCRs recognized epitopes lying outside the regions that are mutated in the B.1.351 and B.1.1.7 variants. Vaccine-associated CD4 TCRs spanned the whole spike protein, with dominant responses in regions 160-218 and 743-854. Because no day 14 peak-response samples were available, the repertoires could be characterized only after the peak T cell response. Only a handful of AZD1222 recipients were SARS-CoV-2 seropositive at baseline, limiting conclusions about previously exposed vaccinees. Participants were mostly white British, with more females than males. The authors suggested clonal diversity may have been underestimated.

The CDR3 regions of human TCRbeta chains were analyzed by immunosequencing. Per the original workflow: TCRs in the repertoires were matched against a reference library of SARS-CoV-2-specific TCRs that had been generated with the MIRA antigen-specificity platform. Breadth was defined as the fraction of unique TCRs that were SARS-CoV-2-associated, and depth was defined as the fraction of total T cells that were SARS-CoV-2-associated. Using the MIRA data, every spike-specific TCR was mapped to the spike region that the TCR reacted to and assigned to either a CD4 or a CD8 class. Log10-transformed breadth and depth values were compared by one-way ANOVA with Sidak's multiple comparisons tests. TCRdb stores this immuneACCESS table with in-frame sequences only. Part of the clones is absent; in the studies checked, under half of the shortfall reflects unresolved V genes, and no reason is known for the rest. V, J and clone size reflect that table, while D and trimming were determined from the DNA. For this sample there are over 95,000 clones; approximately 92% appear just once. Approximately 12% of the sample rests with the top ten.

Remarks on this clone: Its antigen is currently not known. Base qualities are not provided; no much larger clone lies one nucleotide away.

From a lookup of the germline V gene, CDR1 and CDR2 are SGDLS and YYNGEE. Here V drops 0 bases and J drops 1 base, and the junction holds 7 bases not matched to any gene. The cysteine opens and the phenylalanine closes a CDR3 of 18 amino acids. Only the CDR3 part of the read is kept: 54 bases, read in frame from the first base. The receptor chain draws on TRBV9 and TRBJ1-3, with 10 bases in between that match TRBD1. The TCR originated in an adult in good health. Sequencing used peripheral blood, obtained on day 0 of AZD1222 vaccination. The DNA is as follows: TGTGCCAGCAGCGTAGAAGGAGGGACAGGGGTTTCTGGAAACACCATATATTTT. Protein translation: CASSVEGGTGVSGNTIYF.